This TCR beta chain derives from a study of shared clonotypes between healthy human individuals. Whole-study results and caveats: When compared with the clonotypes that were shared by all four sorted-subset donors, the non-shared clonotypes turned out to have lower generation probabilities. Generally, naive subsets (rather than memory subsets) showed larger estimated richness.

CD8 cells classed as naive were CD45RO-negative and positively selected for CCR7, excluding terminally differentiated effector memory CD45RA+ cells. Every donor, a Caucasian adult, lived in Nashville, Tennessee. The germline gives CDR1 LNHNV, CDR2 YYDKDF (reference sequence). CDR3 length: 15 residues. Unmatched junction bases numbered 4, after V lost 1 base and J lost 5 bases. With respect to this clone: The antigen remains unidentified.

Here immunoSEQ multiplex PCR was the method, and the copy in TCRdb shows in-frame clones only, minus some. The sample holds roughly 2.1 million clones, under 95% seen once. The chain combines TRBV15 with TRBJ1-5; 8 bases match TRBD1. This clonotype originated in a man aged 18 to 30 in good health. Some clones in this sample may be carry-over from other donors' samples. Input material: naive CD8+ T cells from PBMCs. CDR3 coding DNA: TGTGCCACCAGCAGAGGGCAGGGGGCGGATCAGCCCCAGCATTTT. Amino acids: CATSRGQGADQPQHF.